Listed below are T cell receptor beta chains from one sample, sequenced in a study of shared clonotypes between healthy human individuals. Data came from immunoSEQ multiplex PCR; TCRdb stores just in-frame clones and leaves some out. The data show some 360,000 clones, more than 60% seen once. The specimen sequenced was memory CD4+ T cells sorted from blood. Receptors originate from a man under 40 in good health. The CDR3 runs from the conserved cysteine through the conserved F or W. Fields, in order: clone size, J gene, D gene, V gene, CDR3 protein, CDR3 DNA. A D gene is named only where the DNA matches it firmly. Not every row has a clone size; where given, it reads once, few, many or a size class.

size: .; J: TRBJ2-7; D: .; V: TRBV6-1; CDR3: CASSETTYEQYF; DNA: TGTGCCAGCAGTGAAACCACCTACGAGCAGTACTTC
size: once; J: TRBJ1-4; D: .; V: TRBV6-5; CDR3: CASSYSGKLFF; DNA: TGTGCCAGCAGTTATTCTGGAAAACTGTTTTTT
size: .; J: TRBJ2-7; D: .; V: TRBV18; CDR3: CASSPSGTPIYEQYF; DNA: TGTGCCAGCTCACCTTCCGGGACACCTATCTACGAGCAGTACTTC
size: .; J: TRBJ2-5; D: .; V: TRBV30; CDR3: CAWSEGGYYQETQYF; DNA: TGTGCCTGGAGTGAGGGGGGATACTACCAAGAGACCCAGTACTTC
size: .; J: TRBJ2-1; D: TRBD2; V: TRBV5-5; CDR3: CASSQKSGTSGSYNEQFF; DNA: TGTGCCAGCAGCCAAAAGTCCGGGACTAGCGGGAGTTACAATGAGCAGTTCTTC
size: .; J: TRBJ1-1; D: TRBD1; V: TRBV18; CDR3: CASSPPVDRGTNTEAFF; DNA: TGTGCCAGCTCACCCCCGGTGGACAGGGGCACTAACACTGAAGCTTTCTTT
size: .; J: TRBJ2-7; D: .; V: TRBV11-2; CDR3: CASSWTGTRIYEQYF; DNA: TGTGCCAGCTCATGGACGGGGACCAGAATCTACGAGCAGTACTTC
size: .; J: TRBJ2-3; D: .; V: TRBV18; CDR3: CASSPGGSDTQYF; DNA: TGTGCCAGCTCACCGGGGGGTTCAGATACGCAGTATTTT
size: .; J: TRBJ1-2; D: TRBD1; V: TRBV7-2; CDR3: CASSIDRDYGYTF; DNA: TGTGCCAGCAGCATCGACAGGGACTATGGCTACACCTTC
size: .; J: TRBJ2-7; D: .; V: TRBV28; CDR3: CASSLRVLGSYEQYF; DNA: TGTGCCAGCAGTCTCCGAGTCTTGGGCTCCTACGAGCAGTACTTC
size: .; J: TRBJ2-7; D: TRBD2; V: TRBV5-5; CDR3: CASSLSLERDYEQYF; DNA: TGTGCCAGCAGCTTGAGTTTAGAGCGGGACTACGAGCAGTACTTC
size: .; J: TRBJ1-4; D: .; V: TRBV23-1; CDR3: CASSQSLRRGATNEKLFF; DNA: TGCGCCAGCAGTCAATCGCTAAGGAGAGGGGCCACTAATGAAAAACTGTTTTTT
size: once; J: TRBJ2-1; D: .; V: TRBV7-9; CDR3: CASSLRAGISSYNEQFF; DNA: TGTGCCAGCAGCCTAAGGGCGGGGATAAGCTCCTACAATGAGCAGTTCTTC
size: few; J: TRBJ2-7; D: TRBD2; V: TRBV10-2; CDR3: CASRATSNSYEQYF; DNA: TGCGCCAGCCGAGCGACTAGCAACTCCTACGAGCAGTACTTC
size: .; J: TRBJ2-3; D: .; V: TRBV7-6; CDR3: CASSISYTDTQYF; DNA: TGTGCCAGCAGCATCTCCTACACAGATACGCAGTATTTT
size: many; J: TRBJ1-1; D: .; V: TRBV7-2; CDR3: CASSARPGDTEAFF; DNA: TGTGCCAGCAGCGCACGGCCGGGGGACACTGAAGCTTTCTTT
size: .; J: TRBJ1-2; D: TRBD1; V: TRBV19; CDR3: CASSTQGTGNGYTF; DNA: TGTGCCAGTAGTACCCAAGGGACAGGCAATGGCTACACCTTC
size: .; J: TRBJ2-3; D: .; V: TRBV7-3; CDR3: CASSLGEFEADTQYF; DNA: TGTGCCAGCAGCTTAGGGGAATTTGAGGCAGATACGCAGTATTTT
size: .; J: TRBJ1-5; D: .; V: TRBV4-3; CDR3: CASSQDSYREPQHF; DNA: TGCGCCAGCAGCCAAGATTCTTACAGGGAGCCCCAGCATTTT
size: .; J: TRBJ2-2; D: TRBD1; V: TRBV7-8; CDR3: CASSPLKRAGGNTGELFF; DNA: TGTGCCAGCAGCCCACTTAAAAGAGCAGGGGGGAACACCGGGGAGCTGTTTTTT
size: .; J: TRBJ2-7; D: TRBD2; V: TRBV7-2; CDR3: CASSLSSGSDLYEQYF; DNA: TGTGCCAGCAGCCTCTCTAGCGGGAGTGATCTCTACGAGCAGTACTTC
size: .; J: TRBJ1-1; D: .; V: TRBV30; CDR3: CAWNRLNTEAFF; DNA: TGTGCCTGGAACCGGTTGAACACTGAAGCTTTCTTT
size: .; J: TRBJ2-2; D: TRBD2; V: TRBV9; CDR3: CASSFRLAPTGELFF; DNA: TGTGCCAGCAGCTTCAGACTAGCGCCCACCGGGGAGCTGTTTTTT
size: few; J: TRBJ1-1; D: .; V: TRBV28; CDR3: CASSSMGRRNTEAFF; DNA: TGTGCCAGCAGTTCCATGGGACGGAGGAACACTGAAGCTTTCTTT
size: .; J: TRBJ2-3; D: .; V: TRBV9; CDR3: CASSRQGGGRHTDTQYF; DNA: TGTGCCAGCAGCAGACAGGGGGGCGGGAGGCACACAGATACGCAGTATTTT
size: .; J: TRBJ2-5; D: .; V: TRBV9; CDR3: CASSVALGPSGTQYF; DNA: TGTGCCAGCAGCGTAGCGCTAGGCCCTTCGGGGACCCAGTACTTC
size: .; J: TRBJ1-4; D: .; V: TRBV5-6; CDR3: CASSFGTGRGTNEKLFF; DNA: TGTGCCAGCAGCTTTGGTACGGGGCGCGGAACTAATGAAAAACTGTTTTTT
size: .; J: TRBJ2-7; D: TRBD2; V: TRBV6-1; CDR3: CASRLAGSSYEQYF; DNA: TGTGCCAGCAGATTAGCGGGGAGCTCCTACGAGCAGTACTTC
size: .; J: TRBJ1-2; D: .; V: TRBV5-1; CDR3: CASSQNGADTYYGYTF; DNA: TGCGCCAGCAGCCAAAACGGGGCGGACACCTACTATGGCTACACCTTC
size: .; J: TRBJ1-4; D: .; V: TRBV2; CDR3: CASSELTSNEKLFF; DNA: TGTGCCAGCAGTGAGTTAACGAGTAATGAAAAACTGTTTTTT
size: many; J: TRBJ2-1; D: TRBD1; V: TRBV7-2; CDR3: CASSLGPGQYNEQFF; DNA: TGTGCCAGCAGCTTAGGCCCGGGACAGTACAATGAGCAGTTCTTC
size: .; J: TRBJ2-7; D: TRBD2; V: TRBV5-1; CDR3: CASSLVAGGGASYEQYF; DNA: TGCGCCAGCAGCTTGGTAGCGGGAGGGGGTGCGTCCTACGAGCAGTACTTC
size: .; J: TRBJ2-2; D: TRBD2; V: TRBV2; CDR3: CASSGLAGPTGELFF; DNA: TGTGCCAGCAGTGGGCTAGCGGGGCCCACCGGGGAGCTGTTTTTT
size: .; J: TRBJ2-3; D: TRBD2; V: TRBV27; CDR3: CASSEFAWAGDHTQYF; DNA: TGTGCCAGCAGCGAATTCGCGTGGGCGGGAGATCATACGCAGTATTTT
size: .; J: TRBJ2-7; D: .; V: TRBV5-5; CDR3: CASSFVRGPPPYEQYF; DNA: TGTGCCAGCAGCTTCGTGAGGGGTCCCCCACCTTACGAGCAGTACTTC
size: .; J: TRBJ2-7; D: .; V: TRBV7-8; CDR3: CASSLGQEAYEQYF; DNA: TGTGCCAGCAGCTTAGGGCAAGAGGCCTACGAGCAGTACTTC
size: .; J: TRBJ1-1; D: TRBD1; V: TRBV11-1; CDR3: CASSLTGAMNTEAFF; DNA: TGTGCCAGCAGCTTGACAGGGGCAATGAACACTGAAGCTTTCTTT
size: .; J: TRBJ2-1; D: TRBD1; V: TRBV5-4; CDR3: CASSLAETGVNEQFF; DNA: TGTGCCAGCAGCTTGGCCGAGACAGGGGTGAATGAGCAGTTCTTC
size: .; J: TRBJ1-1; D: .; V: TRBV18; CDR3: CASSPKTVLNTEAFF; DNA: TGTGCCAGCTCACCAAAGACAGTGTTGAACACTGAAGCTTTCTTT
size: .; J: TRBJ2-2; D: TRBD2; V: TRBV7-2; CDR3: CASSWRTSGTGELFF; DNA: TGTGCCAGCAGCTGGAGGACTAGCGGAACCGGGGAGCTGTTTTTT
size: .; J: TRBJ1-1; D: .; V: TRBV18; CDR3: CASSQGQNTEAFF; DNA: TGTGCCAGCTCTCAGGGACAGAACACTGAAGCTTTCTTT
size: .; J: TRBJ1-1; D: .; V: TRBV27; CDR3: CASSGGAGTEAFF; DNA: TGTGCCAGCAGTGGGGGGGCTGGGACTGAAGCTTTCTTT
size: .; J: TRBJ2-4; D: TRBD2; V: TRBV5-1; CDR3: CASSLEPPGTMENIQYF; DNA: TGCGCCAGCAGCTTGGAACCTCCCGGGACTATGGAAAACATTCAGTACTTC
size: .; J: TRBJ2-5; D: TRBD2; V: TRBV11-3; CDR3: CASSTGTSGRGQETQYF; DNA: TGTGCCAGCAGCACCGGGACTAGCGGGAGGGGCCAAGAGACCCAGTACTTC
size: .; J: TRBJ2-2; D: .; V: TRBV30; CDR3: CAWSVRTTGGELFF; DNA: TGTGCCTGGAGTGTACGGACTACTGGTGGGGAGCTGTTTTTT
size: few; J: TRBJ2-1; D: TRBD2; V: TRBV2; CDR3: CASSPHPSGIIDEQFF; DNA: TGTGCCAGCAGTCCACATCCTAGCGGGATTATCGATGAGCAGTTCTTC
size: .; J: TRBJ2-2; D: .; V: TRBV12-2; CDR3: CASRLRGRQTGELFF; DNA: TGTGCAAGTCGCTTACGCGGGAGACAGACCGGGGAGCTGTTTTTT
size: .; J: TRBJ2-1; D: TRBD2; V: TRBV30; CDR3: CAWRTPGLAWRNEQFF; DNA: TGTGCCTGGAGAACTCCGGGACTAGCGTGGAGGAATGAGCAGTTCTTC
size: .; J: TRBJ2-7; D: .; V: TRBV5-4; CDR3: CASSLFQTYEQYF; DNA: TGTGCCAGCAGCTTGTTTCAGACCTACGAGCAGTACTTC
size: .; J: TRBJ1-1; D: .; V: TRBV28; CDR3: CASSSYSQGTEAFF; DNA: TGTGCCAGCAGTTCGTACTCACAGGGCACTGAAGCTTTCTTT
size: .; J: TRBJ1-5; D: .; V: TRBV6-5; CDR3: CASSYRMGNQPQHF; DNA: TGTGCCAGCAGTTACCGAATGGGCAATCAGCCCCAGCATTTT
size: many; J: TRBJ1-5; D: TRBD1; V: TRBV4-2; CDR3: CASSHWTGGQPQHF; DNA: TGTGCCAGCAGCCACTGGACAGGGGGTCAGCCCCAGCATTTT
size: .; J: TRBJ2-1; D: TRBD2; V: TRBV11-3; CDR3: CASSLELAGGVNEQFF; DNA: TGTGCCAGCAGCTTAGAGTTGGCGGGAGGTGTGAATGAGCAGTTCTTC
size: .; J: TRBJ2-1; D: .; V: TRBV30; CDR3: CAWSVRDEQFF; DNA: TGTGCCTGGAGTGTACGCGATGAGCAGTTCTTC
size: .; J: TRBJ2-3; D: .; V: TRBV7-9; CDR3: CASSFKSLTDTQYF; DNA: TGTGCCAGCAGCTTCAAATCTTTGACAGATACGCAGTATTTT
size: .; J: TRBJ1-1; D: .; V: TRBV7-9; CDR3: CASSFQGNTEAFF; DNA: TGTGCCAGCAGCTTCCAGGGTAACACTGAAGCTTTCTTT
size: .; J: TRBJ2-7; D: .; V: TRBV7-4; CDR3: CASSLAGVHYEQYF; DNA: TGTGCCAGCAGCTTAGCGGGGGTGCACTACGAGCAGTACTTC
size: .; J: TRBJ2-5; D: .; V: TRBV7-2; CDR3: CASSLERLQETQYF; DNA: TGTGCCAGCAGCTTAGAACGGCTACAAGAGACCCAGTACTTC
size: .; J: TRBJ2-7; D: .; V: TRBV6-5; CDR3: CASTPSIDREQYF; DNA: TGTGCCAGCACCCCCTCCATTGACCGAGAGCAGTACTTC
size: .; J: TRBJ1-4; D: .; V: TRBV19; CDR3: CASRGVPRRTNEKLFF; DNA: TGTGCCAGTAGGGGAGTCCCACGGCGAACTAATGAAAAACTGTTTTTT